This T cell receptor beta chain was sequenced for a study of Tregs in tolerant kidney transplant recipients. Profiling relied on immunoSEQ multiplex PCR, and the TCRdb table lists in-frame clones only, not all of them. The sample lists 98,000 or so clones; 90% were seen once. Germline trimming cut 5 bases from V and 2 bases from J; bases unmatched to any gene: 3. CDR1 and CDR2 from the germline V gene are MNHEY and SVGAGI. The CDR3 consists of 14 residues. Regarding the study as a whole: Antigen-driven expansion was suggested because donor-specific Tregs expanded more than all Tregs in tolerant patients. Biological reproducibility was not directly addressed, but technical replication error appeared minimal. Changing PCR primers prevented nucleotide comparison between some patients' samples. Expanding Tregs on activated donor B cells appeared to best identify donor-specific TCRbeta clones.

To note about this clone: Its antigen is currently unknown.

This chain joins TRBV6-5 and TRBJ1-2; 9 bases are shared with TRBD1. The receptor was derived from a human donor who received a combined kidney and bone marrow transplant. The starting material was CD4+ T cells from blood, obtained before the transplant. Here the CDR3 reads CASSPGTGNYGYTF. The DNA for the CDR3 is TGTGCCAGCAGTCCCGGGACAGGGAACTATGGCTACACCTTC.